This T cell receptor beta chain is from a study of blood T cell repertoires in COVID-19. Between the trimmed V and J ends, which lost 0 bases and 0 bases, there was a span of 13 bases. Germline V CDR1 and CDR2: SGDLS, YYNGEE. The CDR3 is made up of 17 amino acids. Per the study methods: Cell counts per sample came from amplifying reference gene primers. The repertoire was sequenced with immunoSEQ multiplex PCR; TCRdb's copy has only in-frame clones and lacks some. For V, J and clone size, that table is used; D and trimming come from the DNA. Seen here are about 97,000 clones, over 75% observed once, and the top ten hold around 4.5%.

The TCR comes from a man in his 60s with acute or convalescent COVID-19. The chain couples TRBV9 to TRBJ1-3; possibly TRBD1 for D (5 bases). The sample was peripheral blood. As DNA, the CDR3 is TGTGCCAGCAGCGTAGAGGCAGGGTTGAGCTCTGGAAACACCATATATTTT. This translates into CASSVEAGLSSGNTIYF.